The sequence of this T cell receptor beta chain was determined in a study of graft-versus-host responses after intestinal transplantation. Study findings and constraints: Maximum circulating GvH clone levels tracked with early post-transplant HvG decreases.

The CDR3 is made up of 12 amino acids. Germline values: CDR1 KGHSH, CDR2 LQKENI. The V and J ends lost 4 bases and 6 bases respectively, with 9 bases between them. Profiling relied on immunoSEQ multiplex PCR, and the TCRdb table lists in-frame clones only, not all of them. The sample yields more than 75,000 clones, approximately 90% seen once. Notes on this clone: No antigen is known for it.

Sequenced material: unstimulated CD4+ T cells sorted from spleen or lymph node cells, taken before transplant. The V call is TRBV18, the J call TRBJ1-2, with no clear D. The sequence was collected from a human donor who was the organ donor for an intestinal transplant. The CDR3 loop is CASSRVRNGYTF. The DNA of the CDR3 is TGTGCCAGCTCACGAGTCAGGAATGGCTACACCTTC. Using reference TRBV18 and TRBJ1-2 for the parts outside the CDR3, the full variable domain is NAGVMQNPRHLVRRRGQEARLRCSPMKGHSHVYWYRQLPEEGLKFMVYLQKENIIDESGMPKERFSAEFPKEGPSILRIQQVVRGDSAAYFCASSRVRNGYTFGSGTRLTVV.